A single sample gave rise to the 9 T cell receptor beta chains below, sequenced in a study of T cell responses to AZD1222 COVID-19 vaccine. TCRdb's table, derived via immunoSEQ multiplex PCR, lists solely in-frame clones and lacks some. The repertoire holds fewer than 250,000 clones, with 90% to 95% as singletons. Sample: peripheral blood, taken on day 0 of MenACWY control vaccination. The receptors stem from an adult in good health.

The CDR3 DNA reads TGTGCCAGCTCTCAGGACAGTAACACTGAAGCTTTCTTT. Translation gives CASSQDSNTEAFF. The chain uses TRBV18 and TRBJ1-1; maybe TRBD1 (6 bases). The V end was cut by 6 bases, the J end by 2 bases, with 10 bases between. The CDR3 runs 13 residues. The germline V gene has CDR1 KGHSH and CDR2 LQKENI.

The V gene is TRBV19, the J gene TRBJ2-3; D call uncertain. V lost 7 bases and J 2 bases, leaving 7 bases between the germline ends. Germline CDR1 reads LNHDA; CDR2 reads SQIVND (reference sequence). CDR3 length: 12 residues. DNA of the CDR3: TGTGCCAGTACGGCCAACACAGATACGCAGTATTTT. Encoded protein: CASTANTDTQYF.

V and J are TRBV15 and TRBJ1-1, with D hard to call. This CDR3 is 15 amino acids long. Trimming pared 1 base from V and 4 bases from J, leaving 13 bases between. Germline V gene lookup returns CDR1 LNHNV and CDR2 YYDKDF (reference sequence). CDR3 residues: CATSRVAWAPTEAFF. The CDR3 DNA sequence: TGTGCCACCAGCAGAGTGGCTTGGGCCCCCACTGAAGCTTTCTTT.

For the CDR3, the DNA is TGTGCCAGCAGTCAACATAGCAAGTCGCTCGATGGCTACACCTTC. Translation gives CASSQHSKSLDGYTF. V and J are TRBV6-2 or TRBV6-3 and TRBJ1-2; no clear D. The CDR3 runs 15 residues. Germline V CDR1 and CDR2: MNHEY, SVGEGT. With 5 bases removed from V and 6 bases from J, the gap between germline ends came to 19 bases.

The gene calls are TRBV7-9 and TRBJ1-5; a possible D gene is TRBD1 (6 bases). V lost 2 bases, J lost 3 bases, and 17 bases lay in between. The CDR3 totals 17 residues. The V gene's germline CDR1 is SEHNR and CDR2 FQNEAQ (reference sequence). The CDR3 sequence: CASSLFSEQGHNQPQHF. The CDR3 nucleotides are TGTGCCAGCAGCTTATTCTCAGAACAGGGACACAATCAGCCCCAGCATTTT.

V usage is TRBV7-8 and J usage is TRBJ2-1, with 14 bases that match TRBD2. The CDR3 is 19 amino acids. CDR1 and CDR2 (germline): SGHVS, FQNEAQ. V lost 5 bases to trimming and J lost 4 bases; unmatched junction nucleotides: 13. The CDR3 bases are TGTGCCAGCAGCGTACCTACTGGGACTAGCGGGGGAACATACAATGAGCAGTTCTTC. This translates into CASSVPTGTSGGTYNEQFF.

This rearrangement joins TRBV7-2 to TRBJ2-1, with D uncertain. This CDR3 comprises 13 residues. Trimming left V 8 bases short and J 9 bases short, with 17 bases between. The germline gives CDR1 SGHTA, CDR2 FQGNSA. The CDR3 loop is CASGKDGTGEQFF. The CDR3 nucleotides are TGTGCCAGCGGTAAGGACGGCACGGGTGAGCAGTTCTTC.

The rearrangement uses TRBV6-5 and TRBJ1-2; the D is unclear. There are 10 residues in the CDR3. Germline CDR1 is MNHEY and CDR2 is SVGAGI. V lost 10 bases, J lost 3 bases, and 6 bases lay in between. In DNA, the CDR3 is TGTGCCACCCGAGACTATGGCTACACCTTC. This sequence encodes CATRDYGYTF.

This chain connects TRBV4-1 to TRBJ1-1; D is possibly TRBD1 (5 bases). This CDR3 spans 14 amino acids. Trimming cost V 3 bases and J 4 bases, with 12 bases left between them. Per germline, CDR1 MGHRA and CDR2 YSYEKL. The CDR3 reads CASSQGGVITEAFF. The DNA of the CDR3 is TGCGCCAGCAGCCAGGGAGGGGTGATCACTGAAGCTTTCTTT.